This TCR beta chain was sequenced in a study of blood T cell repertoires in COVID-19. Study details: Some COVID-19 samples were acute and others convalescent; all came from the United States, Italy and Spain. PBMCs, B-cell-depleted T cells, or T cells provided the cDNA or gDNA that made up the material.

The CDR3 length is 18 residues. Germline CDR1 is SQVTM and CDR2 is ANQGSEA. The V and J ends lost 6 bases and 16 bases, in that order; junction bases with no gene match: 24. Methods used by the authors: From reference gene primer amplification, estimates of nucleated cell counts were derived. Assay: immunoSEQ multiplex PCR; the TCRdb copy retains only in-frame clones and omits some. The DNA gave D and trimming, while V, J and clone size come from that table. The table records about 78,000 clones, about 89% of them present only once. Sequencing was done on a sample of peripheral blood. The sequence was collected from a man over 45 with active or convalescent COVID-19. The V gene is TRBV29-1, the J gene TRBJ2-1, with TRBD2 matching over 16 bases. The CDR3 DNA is TGCAGCGTAGGCTCAACCGGGACTAGCGGGGGGGCAGGAGTTAGCAGCTTCTTC. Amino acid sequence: CSVGSTGTSGGAGVSSFF.